This entry lists 23 T cell receptor beta chains sequenced from one sample in a study of human T cells and chemical hapten exposure. MiXCR, applied by TCRdb to the RACE reads, yields one record per CDR3 protein. Altogether under 60,000 distinct CDR3 sequences are present, roughly a tenth being singletons, with the ten largest covering approximately 9.6%. Regarding time point: pre-sensitization, week 0. Regarding treatment: therapeutic diphenylcyclopropenone sensitization with weekly scalp DPC. Total RNA came from unfractionated whole blood. The starting material was whole blood, obtained in connection with sensitization to the hapten diphenylcyclopropenone (DPC). The receptor set was obtained from a woman in her 30s with alopecia areata. Some clones in this sample may be carry-over from other donors' samples.

Ten or more counts support this clonotype. The chain carries TRBV25-1 and TRBJ2-7; tentatively, D is TRBD1 or TRBD2 (5 bases each). CDR1 and CDR2 from the germline V gene are MGHDK and SYGVNS. V was cut by 2 bases and J by 2 bases, with 10 bases left in between. The CDR3 runs 14 residues. The CDR3, as DNA: TGTGCCAGCAGTGAAGGGACGTACCCCTACGAGCAGTACTTC. Protein product: CASSEGTYPYEQYF.

The V call is TRBV6-2 or TRBV6-3, the J call TRBJ2-1, with 7 bases fitting TRBD2. CDR1 is MNHEY, CDR2 SVGEGT, per germline. J lost 5 bases, V lost 6 bases, and 13 bases had no gene match. This CDR3 spans 16 amino acids. DNA for the CDR3: TGTGCCAGCAGCTCACCGGGAGGCAGGGTCGACAATGAGCAGTTCTTC. Encoded protein: CASSSPGGRVDNEQFF.

In its sample, this clonotype was seen a few times. The CDR3 region has the DNA TGTGCCACCCGTGGGGCTGAAGCTTTCTTT. Translated: CATRGAEAFF. The chain couples TRBV6-5 to TRBJ1-1; D is ambiguous. This CDR3 has 10 residues. The germline CDR1 and CDR2 sequences are MNHEY and SVGAGI. V gave up 10 bases and J gave up 6 bases, with 9 bases separating them.

This chain uses TRBV12-3 or TRBV12-4 with TRBJ1-1, with 8 nucleotides matching TRBD1. The CDR3 has 15 amino acids. The V segment lost 6 bases and the J segment 4 bases; nucleotides outside the gene matches: 10. The CDR3 nucleotides are TGTGCCAGCAGACTCAACAGGGGGGGGGCCACTGAAGCTTTCTTT. Translation: CASRLNRGGATEAFF.

The chain couples TRBV11-2 to TRBJ1-1; 8 bases map to TRBD1. The CDR3 is made up of 14 amino acids. Germline lookup yields CDR1 SGHAT and CDR2 FQNNGV. J was trimmed by 4 bases and V by 5 bases; bases with no gene match: 6. CDR3 amino acids: CASSVAGGGTEAFF. The CDR3 DNA sequence: TGTGCCAGCAGCGTAGCAGGGGGCGGCACTGAAGCTTTCTTT.

This clonotype was seen ten or more times. The chain combines TRBV7-2 with TRBJ2-2; possibly TRBD1 for D (5 bases). In germline, CDR1 is SGHTA, CDR2 FQGNSA. V was shortened by 4 bases and J by 1 base, with 10 bases between the two germline ends. This CDR3 spans 15 amino acids. Here the CDR3 DNA reads TGTGCCAGCAGCTCAGGGATTAGGAACACCGGGGAGCTGTTTTTT. Protein: CASSSGIRNTGELFF. The variable domain in full, with the rest retrieved from reference TRBV7-2 and TRBJ2-2, is GAGVSQSPSNKVTEKGKDVELRCDPISGHTALYWYRQSLGQGLEFLIYFQGNSAPDKSGLPSDRFSAERTGGSVSTLTIQRTQQEDSAVYLCASSSGIRNTGELFFGEGSRLTVL.

The chain carries TRBV10-3 and TRBJ1-5; no reliable D call. CDR1 and CDR2 from the germline V gene are ENHRY and SYGVKD. The CDR3 is 13 residues long. Trimming left V 7 bases short and J 4 bases short, with 11 bases between. CDR3 in DNA: TGTGCCATCAAAAGGGAGGCGAATCAGCCCCAGCATTTT. As protein: CAIKREANQPQHF.

The chain is built from TRBV19 and TRBJ2-7; D is possibly TRBD1 (5 bases). The CDR3 runs 16 residues. Trimming cost V 3 bases and J 0 bases, with 15 bases left between them. CDR1 LNHDA and CDR2 SQIVND come from the germline V gene (reference sequence). In nucleotides, the CDR3 is TGTGCCAGTAGTATCGCTGCAGGGCCCCTCTCCTACGAGCAGTACTTC. This translates into CASSIAAGPLSYEQYF.

The genes are TRBV20-1 and TRBJ1-6, with 8 bases aligning to TRBD1. This CDR3 has 16 residues. Germline assignment: CDR1 DFQATT and CDR2 SNEGSKA (reference sequence). V shed 4 bases and J 9 bases; nucleotides not matched to a gene: 14. The CDR3 DNA is TGCAGTGCTACCTCGACAGGGGATCGATTGGGTTCACCCCTCCACTTT. Amino acid sequence: CSATSTGDRLGSPLHF.

This clonotype appeared many times. The chain is built from TRBV6-5 and TRBJ1-1; D not resolved. This CDR3 region has 11 residues. Germline V gives CDR1 MNHEY, CDR2 SVGAGI. The V and J ends lost 6 bases and 5 bases respectively, with 7 bases between them. The CDR3 reads CASSGVTEAFF. DNA of the CDR3: TGTGCCAGCAGCGGGGTTACTGAAGCTTTCTTT.

This clonotype was seen more than once but under ten times. The chain uses TRBV7-6 and TRBJ2-3, with TRBD2 identical over 12 bases. The CDR3 length is 16 residues. Looked up from germline, CDR1 is SGHVS and CDR2 is FNYEAQ. Trimming took 5 bases from V and 2 from J; bases not matched to a gene: 5. CDR3 loop: CASSQLAGGHTDTQYF. The CDR3 DNA reads TGTGCCAGCAGCCAACTAGCGGGGGGCCACACAGATACGCAGTATTTT.

The table lists this clonotype with a few counts. The CDR3 bases are TGCGCCAGCAGCCACGAGGGGACAGCCGAGCAGTACTTC. Its protein is CASSHEGTAEQYF. The chain carries TRBV4-3 and TRBJ2-7; 7 bases match TRBD1. This CDR3 spans 13 amino acids. Germline V gives CDR1 LGHNA, CDR2 YSLEER. V was pared by 3 bases and J by 6 bases, with 5 bases of the junction left unmatched.

This clonotype was seen at least ten times. The chain employs TRBV6-2 or TRBV6-3 and TRBJ1-1; D call uncertain. The germline CDR1 and CDR2 sequences are MNHEY and SVGEGT. This CDR3 is built from 13 residues. V was clipped by 6 bases and J by 4 bases, with 12 bases between them. DNA of the CDR3: TGTGCCAGCAGAACGGAGTGGTCCACTGAAGCTTTCTTT. Translating it yields CASRTEWSTEAFF.

At least ten counts were recorded for this clonotype. Compared with germline, one end of the junction differs, possibly owing to a read error. V usage is TRBV7-9 and J usage is TRBJ1-1, with D perhaps matching TRBD1 (6 bases). The CDR3 runs 12 residues. Per germline, CDR1 SEHNR and CDR2 FQNEAQ (reference sequence). The CDR3 spells CASSQGDTEAFF. The DNA of the CDR3 is TGTGCCAGCAGCCAAGGGGACACCGAAGCTTTCTTT.

In this sample, this clonotype turned up a few times. V gene TRBV28 combines with J gene TRBJ2-4, with TRBD2 as a possible D gene (6 bases). CDR3 size: 14 residues. Germline CDR1 MDHEN, CDR2 SYDVKM. The V gene lost 8 bases and the J gene lost 0 bases, with 11 bases spanning the gap. The CDR3 bases are TGTGCCAGCGTAACTAGCCTAGCCAAAAACATTCAGTACTTC. Protein product: CASVTSLAKNIQYF. The full variable domain, its missing parts supplied by reference TRBV28 and TRBJ2-4, is DVKVTQSSRYLVKRTGEKVFLECVQDMDHENMFWYRQDPGLGLRLIYFSYDVKMKEKGDIPEGYSVSREKKERFSLILESASTNQTSMYLCASVTSLAKNIQYFGAGTRLSVL.

The chain links TRBV18 to TRBJ2-3; 8 bases match TRBD1. Germline trimming cut 3 bases from V and 1 base from J; bases unmatched to any gene: 3. The CDR3 has 15 amino acids. Germline V gene lookup returns CDR1 KGHSH and CDR2 LQKENI. The CDR3, as DNA: TGTGCCAGCTCACCGCGGGGACAGGGCACAGATACGCAGTATTTT. Amino acids: CASSPRGQGTDTQYF.

This clonotype was seen more than once but under ten times. This rearrangement joins TRBV7-2 to TRBJ2-1, with D perhaps TRBD1 or TRBD2 (6 bases each). The germline V gene has CDR1 SGHTA and CDR2 FQGNSA. The CDR3 spans 21 residues. The germline V and J ends were trimmed by 2 bases and 4 bases, with 30 bases remaining between them. The CDR3 coding sequence is TGTGCCAGCAGCTTAAAACTCTTCTCTAGCCGGGGGCAGGGGATGTACAATGAGCAGTTCTTC. Its protein is CASSLKLFSSRGQGMYNEQFF.

Concerning this clonotype itself: This may arise from a read error, as a much more abundant clone is one base away. The rearrangement uses TRBV5-1 and TRBJ2-3; 11 bases align to TRBD2. With V trimmed by 8 bases and J by 1 base, 9 bases remained unmatched. The CDR3 covers 16 residues. Germline V gives CDR1 SGHRS, CDR2 YFSETQ. The CDR3 protein is CASTALAGGGTDTQYF. The DNA of the CDR3 is TGCGCCAGTACAGCCCTAGCGGGGGGCGGCACAGATACGCAGTATTTT.

This clonotype was picked up a small number of times. One end of the junction is discordant with germline, which a read error may explain. V and J are TRBV7-2 and TRBJ1-6, with D unclear. CDR3 length equals 16 residues. Germline V gene sequence: CDR1 SGHTA, CDR2 FQGNSA. DNA for the CDR3: TGTGCCAGCAGCCCACGATCAGGCTCCAATAATTCACCCCTCCACTTT. Its protein product is CASSPRSGSNNSPLHF.

This clonotype was observed a handful of times. This sequence joins TRBV28 and TRBJ1-5; a weak D match, TRBD1 (5 bases). Germline loops: CDR1 MDHEN, CDR2 SYDVKM. The CDR3 loop spans 15 amino acids. The V end was cut by 6 bases, the J end by 5 bases, with 17 bases between. The CDR3 DNA sequence: TGTGCCAGCAGCTCCCACGTGGGGGGGTATCAGCCCCAGCATTTT. Its translation: CASSSHVGGYQPQHF. The full variable domain, in which reference TRBV28 and TRBJ1-5 provide the parts outside the CDR3, is DVKVTQSSRYLVKRTGEKVFLECVQDMDHENMFWYRQDPGLGLRLIYFSYDVKMKEKGDIPEGYSVSREKKERFSLILESASTNQTSMYLCASSSHVGGYQPQHFGDGTRLSIL.

This clonotype was recorded many times. DNA of the CDR3: TGTGCCAGCAGCCAAGGTGAGAGCGATCAGCCCCAGCATTTT. This codes for CASSQGESDQPQHF. V and J are TRBV3-1 and TRBJ1-5; no definite D call. The CDR3 consists of 14 residues. The V end was cut by 1 base, the J end by 5 bases, with 9 bases between. CDR1 is LGHDT, CDR2 YNNKEL, per germline (reference sequence).

There are many counts of this clonotype. The V call is TRBV10-3, the J call TRBJ2-6; D not resolved. Germline V gene lookup returns CDR1 ENHRY and CDR2 SYGVKD. Trimming shortened V by 10 bases and J by 0 bases, and 10 bases separated the two germline ends. This CDR3 has 14 residues. The CDR3 protein is CATARISGANVLTF. Written as DNA, the CDR3 is TGTGCCACCGCCCGGATCTCTGGGGCCAACGTCCTGACTTTC.

The chain has TRBV20-1 and TRBJ2-6, with 9 positions matching TRBD2. Trimming at V came to 6 bases and at J to 3 bases, leaving 12 bases not matched to a gene. CDR3 length: 17 amino acids. The germline V gene encodes CDR1 DFQATT and CDR2 SNEGSKA (reference sequence). The CDR3 DNA is TGCAGTGCGTCGAGCGGCGGGGGGGCCCTTGGGGCCAACGTCCTGACTTTC. Its translation: CSASSGGGALGANVLTF.